The sequence of this T cell receptor (beta chain) was determined in a study of cytomegalovirus exposure and HLA in healthy donors. Primers: 60 Vbeta forward and 13 Jbeta reverse. In the original analysis: The authors later counted roughly 77 million unique TCR beta chains, 9 million to 12 million of them shared. Measured with immunoSEQ multiplex PCR; TCRdb has only the in-frame clones, and not every one. From that table come the V and J calls and clone size; the DNA was used to work out D and trimming. The data show under 300,000 clones, 86% seen once. This clone was seen just once. This clonotype was obtained from a man aged 40-50 years in good health and CMV-seropositive. Sample: PBMCs.

The CDR3 region is CASSQEMTGYEQYF. CDR3 coding DNA: TGCGCCAGCAGCCAAGAGATGACGGGGTACGAGCAGTACTTC. V usage is TRBV4-3 and J usage is TRBJ2-7; perhaps TRBD2 as D (5 bases). The CDR3 is 14 residues long. Per germline, CDR1 LGHNA and CDR2 YSLEER. V shed 0 bases and J shed 4 bases, with 10 bases lying between them.